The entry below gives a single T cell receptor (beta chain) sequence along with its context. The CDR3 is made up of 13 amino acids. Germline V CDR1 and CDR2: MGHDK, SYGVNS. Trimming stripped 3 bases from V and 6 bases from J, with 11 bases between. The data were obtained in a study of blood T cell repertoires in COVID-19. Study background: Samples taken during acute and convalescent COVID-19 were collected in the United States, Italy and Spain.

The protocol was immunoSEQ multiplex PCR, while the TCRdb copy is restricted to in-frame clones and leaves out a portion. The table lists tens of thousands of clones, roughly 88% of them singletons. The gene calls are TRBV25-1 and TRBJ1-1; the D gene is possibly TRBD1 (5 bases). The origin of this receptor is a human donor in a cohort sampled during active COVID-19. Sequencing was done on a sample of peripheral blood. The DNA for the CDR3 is TGTGCCAGCAGTGAGCCGGGGGGAGCTGAAGCTTTCTTT. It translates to CASSEPGGAEAFF.